The 19 T cell receptor beta chains reported below all come from one sample, sequenced in a study of T cells in Graves' hyperthyroidism and ophthalmopathy. The investigators amplified TCR beta CDR3 regions from RNA transcripts. When the TCR CDR3 underwent first-round RT-PCR, the HTBI primer set was used. TCRdb re-called the multiplex PCR reads through MiXCR, storing one row per CDR3 protein. The sample carries roughly 640,000 distinct CDR3 sequences, roughly 16% recorded once. The sample consisted of blood. Every receptor here comes from a middle-aged woman with Graves' ophthalmopathy.

This clonotype was picked up many times. The V call is TRBV20-1, the J call TRBJ2-7; 8 nucleotides match TRBD1. The V gene end was trimmed by 6 bases and the J gene end by 2 bases; junction bases not matched to a gene: 6. Germline CDR1 and CDR2: DFQATT and SNEGSKA (reference sequence). The CDR3 covers 13 residues. The CDR3 DNA is TGCAGTGCCACAGGGGGTGAAACCTACGAGCAGTACTTC. Amino acids: CSATGGETYEQYF.

This clonotype has ten or more counts. The chain carries TRBV30 and TRBJ2-5; D is unresolved. Germline lookup yields CDR1 GTSNPN and CDR2 SVGIG (reference sequence). The ends were cut back, 3 bases at V and 1 base at J, with 6 bases in the middle. The CDR3 runs 12 residues. CDR3 amino acids: CAWSPFQETQYF. DNA of the CDR3: TGTGCCTGGAGCCCGTTCCAAGAGACCCAGTACTTC.

This clonotype was detected only a few times. The chain recombines TRBV6-1 with TRBJ1-2, with 7 positions matching TRBD1. Germline values: CDR1 MNHNS, CDR2 SASEGT. The CDR3 consists of 14 residues. Trimming at V came to 6 bases and at J to 7 bases, leaving 11 bases not matched to a gene. The CDR3 sequence: CASRRQEGATGYTF. In DNA form, the CDR3 reads TGTGCCAGCAGACGTCAGGAGGGGGCGACTGGCTACACCTTC.

This clonotype occurred many times. This rearrangement joins TRBV2 to TRBJ2-5; 7 bases agree with TRBD2. The germline CDR1 and CDR2 sequences are SNHLY and FYNNEI. V lost 4 bases, J lost 9 bases, and 2 bases stayed unmatched. This CDR3 comprises 11 residues. The CDR3 nucleotides are TGTGCCAGCAGTGGTCTAGCGGCCCAGTACTTC. Protein sequence: CASSGLAAQYF.

The chain combines TRBV30 with TRBJ1-2; D gene ambiguous. Germline V gene lookup returns CDR1 GTSNPN and CDR2 SVGIG (reference sequence). The CDR3 runs 12 residues. The ends were cut back, 0 bases at V and 7 bases at J, with 9 bases in the middle. In nucleotides, the CDR3 is TGTGCCTGGAGTGTAACAGAGACTGGCTACACCTTC. Translated, it gives CAWSVTETGYTF.

This clonotype was counted many times. The gene calls are TRBV6-1 and TRBJ2-1, with TRBD2 matching over 7 bases. CDR3 length: 14 amino acids. The trim removed 8 bases at V and 4 bases at J, leaving 8 bases unmatched. The germline CDR1 and CDR2 sequences are MNHNS and SASEGT. Here the CDR3 reads CASDPGEGYNEQFF. The CDR3 region has the DNA TGTGCCAGCGACCCGGGGGAGGGTTACAATGAGCAGTTCTTC.

This chain connects TRBV12-3 or TRBV12-4 to TRBJ2-7, with D tentatively TRBD1 (6 bases). The CDR3 loop spans 14 amino acids. Trimming took off 5 bases at V and 3 bases at J, with 14 bases between the two ends. This chain's CDR3 is CASSDRDTDYEQYF. CDR3 nucleotides: TGTGCCAGCAGTGACCGGGACACAGACTACGAGCAGTACTTC.

This clonotype appeared many times. The CDR3 region is CASSGYPMAPDTQYF. The CDR3 DNA follows: TGTGCCAGCAGTGGGTACCCTATGGCACCAGATACGCAGTATTTT. The chain is built from TRBV2 and TRBJ2-3, with D hard to call. The CDR3 extends over 15 amino acids. Germline CDR1 and CDR2: SNHLY and FYNNEI. Trimming took off 4 bases at V and 4 bases at J, with 15 bases between the two ends.

This clonotype appeared a few times. This sequence joins TRBV30 and TRBJ2-1, with 14 bases that match TRBD2. From germline, CDR1 is GTSNPN and CDR2 SVGIG (reference sequence). The CDR3 spans 13 residues. Trimming took 8 bases from V and 14 from J; bases not matched to a gene: 11. CDR3 DNA sequence: TGTGCCACGCTTGGGACTAGCGGGAGCACGGAGTTCTTC. This sequence encodes CATLGTSGSTEFF.

CDR3 in DNA: TGTGCCAGCGGGGACACGACGGAGACCCAGTACTTC. Translation: CASGDTTETQYF. The rearrangement links TRBV6-2 or TRBV6-3 to TRBJ2-5, with D possibly being TRBD1 (6 bases). The CDR3 has 12 residues. The V and J ends lost 8 bases and 5 bases respectively, with 12 bases between them. The germline V gene encodes CDR1 MNHEY and CDR2 SVGEGT.

The V and J genes are TRBV24-1 and TRBJ2-3; 7 bases map to TRBD1. From germline, CDR1 is KGHDR and CDR2 SFDVKD. J lost 4 bases, V lost 5 bases, and 5 bases had no gene match. The CDR3 runs 14 residues. CDR3 in amino acids: CATSAATGPDTQYF. CDR3 nucleotide sequence: TGTGCCACCAGTGCCGCGACAGGGCCAGATACGCAGTATTTT.

This clonotype was recorded at least ten times. The rearrangement joins TRBV11-2 to TRBJ2-7; 10 bases match TRBD1. The germline CDR1 and CDR2 sequences are SGHAT and FQNNGV. The length of the CDR3 is 18 residues. The V and J ends lost 0 bases and 2 bases, in that order; junction bases with no gene match: 10. The CDR3 DNA sequence: TGTGCCAGCAGCTTAGATCGGTCGTCCGGGACAGGGGCCTACGAGCAGTACTTC. This gives the protein CASSLDRSSGTGAYEQYF. Full variable domain (rest looked up from reference TRBV11-2 and TRBJ2-7): EAGVAQSPRYKIIEKRQSVAFWCNPISGHATLYWYQQILGQGPKLLIQFQNNGVVDDSQLPKDRFSAERLKGVDSTLKIQPAKLEDSAVYLCASSLDRSSGTGAYEQYFGPGTRLTVT.

This clonotype was seen a handful of times. This chain uses TRBV10-3 with TRBJ1-2, with no clear D. Germline V gene data show CDR1 as ENHRY and CDR2 as SYGVKD. The CDR3 length is 11 residues. Trimming removed 7 bases from V and 5 bases from J, with 8 bases in between. The CDR3 loop reads CAINQDYGYTF. CDR3 coding DNA: TGTGCCATCAATCAGGATTATGGCTACACCTTC.

In this sample, this clonotype turned up a few times. J is TRBJ1-2 and V is TRBV6-4; D possibly corresponds to TRBD1 (5 bases). V lost 6 bases to trimming and J lost 7 bases, with 15 bases between them. Germline assignment: CDR1 MRHNA and CDR2 SNTAGT. This CDR3 region has 13 residues. The CDR3 DNA sequence: TGTGCCAGCAGAGACAGCTCTCGGGGTGGCTACACCTTC. Translation gives CASRDSSRGGYTF.

This clonotype appeared many times. The chain is built from TRBV7-2 and TRBJ2-7; maybe TRBD2 (6 bases). This CDR3 has 15 residues. V dropped 4 bases and J dropped 2 bases, with 15 bases sitting between them. CDR1 is SGHTA, CDR2 FQGNSA, per germline. The CDR3 loop reads CASSYHSGVTYEQYF. In DNA form, the CDR3 reads TGTGCCAGCAGCTACCACTCGGGGGTGACCTACGAGCAGTACTTC.

The rearrangement joins TRBV10-3 to TRBJ2-7; TRBD1 matches at 7 bases. Unmatched junction bases numbered 13, after V lost 11 bases and J lost 3 bases. CDR1 is ENHRY and CDR2 is SYGVKD in the germline V gene. The CDR3 is 14 amino acids. The CDR3 protein is CASKAGTESYEQYF. CDR3 nucleotide sequence: TGTGCCTCTAAAGCCGGGACAGAAAGCTACGAGCAGTACTTC.

A note on this clonotype: A read error is possible here, since a much larger clone lies one base away. In this CDR3 the conserved last residue, phenylalanine or tryptophan, is missing, so a read error is likely. The rearrangement links TRBV6-2 or TRBV6-3 to TRBJ2-3; 9 nucleotides match TRBD2. CDR1 and CDR2 from the germline V gene are MNHEY and SVGEGT. V shed 2 bases and J 5 bases; nucleotides not matched to a gene: 8. CDR3 length: 16 residues. The CDR3 region has the DNA TGTGCCAGCAGTTACGGGGTAGCGGGAGCGCGAGATACGCAGTATTCT. It codes for CASSYGVAGARDTQYS.

The table lists this clonotype with many counts. The V gene is TRBV24-1, the J gene TRBJ1-5, with a tentative D call TRBD1 (6 bases). This CDR3 has 14 residues. Germline CDR1 KGHDR, CDR2 SFDVKD. V lost 6 bases and J 3 bases, leaving 11 bases between the germline ends. The CDR3, as DNA: TGTGCCACCAGTTCGGGACACCCCAATCAGCCCCAGCATTTT. Translating gives CATSSGHPNQPQHF.

This clonotype has ten or more counts. The V call is TRBV11-2, the J call TRBJ2-7, with unresolved D. The CDR3 has 11 amino acids. From germline, CDR1 is SGHAT and CDR2 FQNNGV. Trimming shortened V by 7 bases and J by 7 bases, and 11 bases separated the two germline ends. For the CDR3, the DNA is TGTGCCAGCACCTCGAAGCAGGAGCAGTACTTC. Translating it yields CASTSKQEQYF.